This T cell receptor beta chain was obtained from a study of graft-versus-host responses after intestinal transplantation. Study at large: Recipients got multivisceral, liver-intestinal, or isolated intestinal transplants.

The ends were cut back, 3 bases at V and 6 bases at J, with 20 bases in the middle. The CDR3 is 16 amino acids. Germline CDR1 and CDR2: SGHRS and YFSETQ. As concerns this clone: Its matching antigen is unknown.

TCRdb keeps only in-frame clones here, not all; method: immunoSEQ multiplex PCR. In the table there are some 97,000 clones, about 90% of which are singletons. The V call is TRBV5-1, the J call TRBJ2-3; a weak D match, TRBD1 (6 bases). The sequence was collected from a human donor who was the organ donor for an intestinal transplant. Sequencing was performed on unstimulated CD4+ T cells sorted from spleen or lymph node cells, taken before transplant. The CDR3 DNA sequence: TGCGCCAGCAGCTGGGGGCCTCGGGGTGCCACGGATACGCAGTATTTT. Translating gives CASSWGPRGATDTQYF.